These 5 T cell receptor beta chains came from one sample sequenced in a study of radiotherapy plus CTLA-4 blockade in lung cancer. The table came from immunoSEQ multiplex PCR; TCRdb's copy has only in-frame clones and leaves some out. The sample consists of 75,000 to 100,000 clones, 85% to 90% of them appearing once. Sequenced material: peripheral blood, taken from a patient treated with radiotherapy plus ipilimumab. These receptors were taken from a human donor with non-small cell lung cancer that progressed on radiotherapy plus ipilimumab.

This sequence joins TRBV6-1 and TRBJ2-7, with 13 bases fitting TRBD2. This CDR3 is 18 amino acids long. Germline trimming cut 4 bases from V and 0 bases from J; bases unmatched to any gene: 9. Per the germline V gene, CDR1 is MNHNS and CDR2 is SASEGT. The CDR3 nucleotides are TGTGCCAGCAGTGGTCGACTAGCGGGAGGTATTGTCTCCTACGAGCAGTACTTC. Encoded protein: CASSGRLAGGIVSYEQYF.

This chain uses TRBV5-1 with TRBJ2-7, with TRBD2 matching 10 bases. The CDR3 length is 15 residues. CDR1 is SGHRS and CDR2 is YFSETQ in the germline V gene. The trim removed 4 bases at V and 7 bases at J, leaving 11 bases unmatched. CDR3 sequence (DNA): TGCGCCAGCAGCGAGGAAAGCGGGAGGGCCGGTGAGCAGTACTTC. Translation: CASSEESGRAGEQYF.

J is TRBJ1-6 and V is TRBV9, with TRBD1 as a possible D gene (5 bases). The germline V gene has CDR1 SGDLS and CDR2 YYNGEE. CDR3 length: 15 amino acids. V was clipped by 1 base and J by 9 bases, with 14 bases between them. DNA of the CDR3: TGTGCCAGCAGCGTACGAGCAGGGCTGGGTTCACCCCTCCACTTT. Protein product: CASSVRAGLGSPLHF.

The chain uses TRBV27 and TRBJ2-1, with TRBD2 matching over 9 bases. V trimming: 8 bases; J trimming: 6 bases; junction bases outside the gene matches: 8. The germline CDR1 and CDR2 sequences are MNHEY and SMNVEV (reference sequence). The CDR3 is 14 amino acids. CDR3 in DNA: TGTGCCAGCTCGCTTGCGGGAGGGGTCAATGAGCAGTTCTTC. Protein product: CASSLAGGVNEQFF.

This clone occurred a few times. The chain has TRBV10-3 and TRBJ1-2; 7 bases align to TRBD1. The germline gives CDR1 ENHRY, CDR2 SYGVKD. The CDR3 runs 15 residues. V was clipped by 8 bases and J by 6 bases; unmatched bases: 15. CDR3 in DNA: TGTGCCATCTCACCCGGGACAGCCGGCACCAATGGCTACACCTTC. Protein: CAISPGTAGTNGYTF.